The rows below give T cell receptor beta chains drawn from one sample of a study of T cells in Graves' hyperthyroidism and ophthalmopathy. In TCRdb, the multiplex PCR reads were re-called with MiXCR into one record per CDR3 protein. The data hold fewer than 450,000 distinct CDR3 sequences, with 11% to 15% observed a single time. Sequenced sample: blood. Receptors were obtained from a man over 45 with Graves' ophthalmopathy. The conserved cysteine and the conserved F or W are not part of the CDR3 here. The order of the fields is clone size, J gene, V gene, CDR3 protein. Rows give clone size only sometimes, using once, few, many, or a class for an expanded clone.

many,TRBJ2-1,TRBV18,ASSSLGTSGSYNEQF
-,TRBJ2-3,TRBV28,ASRAGVRTDTQY
-,TRBJ2-1,TRBV29-1,SVAGVGNEQF
-,TRBJ2-5,TRBV20-1,SARGGAREETQY
many,TRBJ2-7,TRBV3-1,ASSLSFGYEQY
few,TRBJ1-1,TRBV9,ASSGPGTVVSGAF
-,TRBJ1-3,TRBV9,ASSVATGSLSGNTIY
many,TRBJ1-1,TRBV5-6,ASSDTRTEAF
-,TRBJ2-1,TRBV19,ASSTHPSGAYNEQF
many,TRBJ2-3,TRBV2,ASSEDHGSGDTQY